What follows is one TCR beta chain and its context. The antigen is unknown. Germline and junction disagree at one end, which may indicate a read error. CD4+CD45RO+CD25- cells were isolated as memory CD4+ T cells. Full-length variable regions came from constant-region reverse primers plus semi-nested Nested Universal Primer A PCR. MiXCR, applied by TCRdb to the 5' RACE reads, yields one record per CDR3 protein. The data contain approximately 41,000 distinct CDR3 sequences, 29% of them singletons. Study observations and caveats: The larger-cohort validation was restricted to a single TCR beta V-J rearrangement rather than whole repertoires. In terms of TCR gene usage, tumor memory CD4+ T cells clustered together with blood and lymph node memory CD4+ cells, as well as with lymph node naive CD4+ cells.

The TCR sequence derives from a female donor with breast cancer. Sequencing input: memory CD4+ T cells sorted from a lymph node. The sample's subset: memory CD4+ T cells, CD4+CD45RO+CD25-.

The CDR3 sequence is CAGSQYGTTENTIYF. Written as DNA, the CDR3 is TGCGCCGGCAGCCAATACGGCACCACTGAAAACACCATATATTTT. This chain connects TRBV4-1 to TRBJ1-3; no reliable D call. Germline CDR1 MGHRA, CDR2 YSYEKL. The CDR3 has 15 amino acids.